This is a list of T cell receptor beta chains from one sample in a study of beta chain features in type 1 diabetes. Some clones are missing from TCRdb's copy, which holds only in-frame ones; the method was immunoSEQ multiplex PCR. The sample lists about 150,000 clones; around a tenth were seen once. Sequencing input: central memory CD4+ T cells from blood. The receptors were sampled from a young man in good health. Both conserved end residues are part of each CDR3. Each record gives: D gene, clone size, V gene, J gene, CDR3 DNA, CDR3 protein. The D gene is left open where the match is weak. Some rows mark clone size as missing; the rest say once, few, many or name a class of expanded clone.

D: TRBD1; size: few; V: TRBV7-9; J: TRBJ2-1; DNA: TGTGCCAGCAGTGCCGGGACAGGACATGGGAATGAGCAGTTCTTC; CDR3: CASSAGTGHGNEQFF
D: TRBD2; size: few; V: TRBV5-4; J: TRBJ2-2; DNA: TGTGCCAGCAGCGAACTAGCGGGGAACGCCGGGGAGCTGTTTTTT; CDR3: CASSELAGNAGELFF
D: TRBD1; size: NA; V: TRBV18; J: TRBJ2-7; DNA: TGTGCCAGCTCACCATGGGACAGGGGTACCTACGAGCAGTACTTC; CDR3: CASSPWDRGTYEQYF
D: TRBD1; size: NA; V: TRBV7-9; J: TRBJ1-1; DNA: TGTGCCAGCAGCTTAGCCGGGACAGGGGGCCTGAACACTGAAGCTTTCTTT; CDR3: CASSLAGTGGLNTEAFF
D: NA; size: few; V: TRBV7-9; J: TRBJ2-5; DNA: TGTGCCAGCAGCTTGCGCCTAGCTGAGACCCAGTACTTC; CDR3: CASSLRLAETQYF
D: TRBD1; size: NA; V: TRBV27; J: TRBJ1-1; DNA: TGTGCCAGCAGTTTATCTGCAGGGGGCCACACTGAAGCTTTCTTT; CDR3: CASSLSAGGHTEAFF
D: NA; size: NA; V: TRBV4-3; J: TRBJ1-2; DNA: TGCGCCAGCAGCCAAGTCGGAGAGAGCTACTATGGCTACACCTTC; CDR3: CASSQVGESYYGYTF
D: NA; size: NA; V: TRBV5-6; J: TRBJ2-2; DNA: TGTGCCAGCAGCTGGGACTTCCCTAGAGGGGAGCTGTTTTTT; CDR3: CASSWDFPRGELFF
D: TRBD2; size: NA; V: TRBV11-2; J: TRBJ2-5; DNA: TGTGCCAGCAGCTTAGCGGTGCAGGGAGGGGAGACCCAGTACTTC; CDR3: CASSLAVQGGETQYF
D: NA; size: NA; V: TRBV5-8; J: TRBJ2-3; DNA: TGTGCCAGCAGCTTGGGAGGAACACAAGATACGCAGTATTTT; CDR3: CASSLGGTQDTQYF
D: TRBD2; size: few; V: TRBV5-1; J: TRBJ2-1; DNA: TGCGCCAGCAGCTCGGAGGGACTAGCGGGGAGGGAGCAGTTCTTC; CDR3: CASSSEGLAGREQFF
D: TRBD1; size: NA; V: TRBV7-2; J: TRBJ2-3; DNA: TGTGCCAGCAGCCGTAGGAGACAGGGTGGCACAGATACGCAGTATTTT; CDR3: CASSRRRQGGTDTQYF
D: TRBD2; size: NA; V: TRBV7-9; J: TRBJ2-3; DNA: TGTGCCAGCAGCTCGGGACTAGCGGGGGGCGAACTTTTTACAGATACGCAGTATTTT; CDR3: CASSSGLAGGELFTDTQYF
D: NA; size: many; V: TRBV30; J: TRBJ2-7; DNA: TGTGCCTGGACTCCCCGACGGGGGTTATCCTACGAGCAGTACTTC; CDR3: CAWTPRRGLSYEQYF
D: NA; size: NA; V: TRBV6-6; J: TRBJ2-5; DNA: TGTGCCAGCATTGGCTCTGGAGAGACCCAGTACTTC; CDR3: CASIGSGETQYF
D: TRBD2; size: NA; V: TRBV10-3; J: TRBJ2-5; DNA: TGTGCCATCAGTGAGTCGGTAGCGGGGGAAGAGACCCAGTACTTC; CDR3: CAISESVAGEETQYF
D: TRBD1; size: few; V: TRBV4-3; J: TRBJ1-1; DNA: TGCGCCAGCAGCCAAGCGAGACAGGGAACAAGGAACACTGAAGCTTTCTTT; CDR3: CASSQARQGTRNTEAFF
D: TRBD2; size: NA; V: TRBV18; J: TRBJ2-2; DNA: TGTGCCAGCCCACCGGGGCTAGCGGGGACCGGGGAGCTGTTTTTT; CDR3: CASPPGLAGTGELFF
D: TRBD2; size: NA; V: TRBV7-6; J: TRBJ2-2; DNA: TGTGCCAGCAGCTTGCTAGCGGGGGGGCCGGGGGCCACCGGGGAGCTGTTTTTT; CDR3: CASSLLAGGPGATGELFF
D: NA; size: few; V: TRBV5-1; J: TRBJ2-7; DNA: TGCGCCAGCAGCTTGACTGCGTCCGGGTACGAGCAGTACTTC; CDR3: CASSLTASGYEQYF
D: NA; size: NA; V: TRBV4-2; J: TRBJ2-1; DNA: TGTGCCAGCAGCCAAGACGATCGAGGTTCCTTCTACAATGAGCAGTTCTTC; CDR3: CASSQDDRGSFYNEQFF
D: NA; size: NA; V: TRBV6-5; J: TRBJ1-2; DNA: TGTGCCAGCAGTTACTCCGGTACCTATGGCTACACCTTC; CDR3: CASSYSGTYGYTF
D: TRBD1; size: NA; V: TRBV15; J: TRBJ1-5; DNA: TGTGCCACCCAAACTAGTGACAGGGATTATCAGCCCCAGCATTTT; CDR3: CATQTSDRDYQPQHF
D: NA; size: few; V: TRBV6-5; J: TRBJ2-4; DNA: TGTGCCAGCAGTGCAGGGAAAAACATTCAGTACTTC; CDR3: CASSAGKNIQYF
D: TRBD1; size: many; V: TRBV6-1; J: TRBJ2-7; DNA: TGTGCCGTCCACAACCGGGACAGATCCTACGAGCAGTACTTC; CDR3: CAVHNRDRSYEQYF
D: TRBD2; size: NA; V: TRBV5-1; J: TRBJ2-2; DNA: TGCGCCAGCAGCTTGGGCAGCGGGGGTGCGAACACCGGGGAGCTGTTTTTT; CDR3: CASSLGSGGANTGELFF
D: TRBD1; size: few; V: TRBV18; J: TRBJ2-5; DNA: TGTGCCAGCTCACCCGGACAGGGGCAAGAGACCCAGTACTTC; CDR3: CASSPGQGQETQYF
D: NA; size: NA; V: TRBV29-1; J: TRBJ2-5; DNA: TGCAGCGTTGAATCGAGGGAGACCCAGTACTTC; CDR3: CSVESRETQYF
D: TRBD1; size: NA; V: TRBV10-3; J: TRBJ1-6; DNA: TGTGCCATCAGTGAGGACAGGGGGAACTCACCCCTCCACTTT; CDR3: CAISEDRGNSPLHF
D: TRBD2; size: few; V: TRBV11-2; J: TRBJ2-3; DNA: TGTGCCAGCAGCTTTACGACTAGCGGTGGCACAGATACGCAGTATTTT; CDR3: CASSFTTSGGTDTQYF
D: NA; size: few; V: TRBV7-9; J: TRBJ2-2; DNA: TGTGCCAGCGAGGGAAACACCGGGGAGCTGTTTTTT; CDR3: CASEGNTGELFF